One and the same sample provided the 28 T cell receptor beta chains below, sequenced in a study of control samples from healthy donors and cancer patients. Assay: immunoSEQ multiplex PCR; the TCRdb copy retains only in-frame clones and omits some. The data hold about 63,000 clones, with around 85% observed a single time. Sequencing was done on a sample of blood. The receptors come from a man aged 35 to 55 in good health.

This rearrangement joins TRBV29-1 to TRBJ1-1; D not resolved. The CDR3 has 11 amino acids. Germline V gene lookup returns CDR1 SQVTM and CDR2 ANQGSEA. V was pared by 4 bases and J by 1 base, with 4 bases between. The CDR3 DNA reads TGCAGCGTTGTGGAGAACACTGAAGCTTTCTTT. It codes for CSVVENTEAFF.

CDR3 DNA sequence: TGCAGTGCTGGGGACAGAGGGGGCTACACCTTC. It specifies CSAGDRGGYTF. The chain employs TRBV20-1 and TRBJ1-2, with 7 bases that match TRBD1. The junction had 5 bases not matched to a gene; V was cut back by 5 bases and J by 8 bases. The CDR3 runs 11 residues. From germline, CDR1 is DFQATT and CDR2 SNEGSKA (reference sequence).

The rearrangement uses TRBV6-5 and TRBJ1-6, with no clear D. With 2 bases removed from V and 7 bases from J, the gap between germline ends came to 15 bases. The V gene's germline CDR1 is MNHEY and CDR2 SVGAGI. CDR3 length: 16 amino acids. Here the CDR3 DNA reads TGTGCCAGCAGTTACAGGAGGGAGTTAAGGAATTCACCCCTCCACTTT. The encoded protein is CASSYRRELRNSPLHF.

This rearrangement joins TRBV7-2 to TRBJ1-2; D is ambiguous. Germline values: CDR1 SGHTA, CDR2 FQGNSA. Trimming cost V 5 bases and J 8 bases, with 9 bases left between them. The CDR3 spans 11 residues. The DNA for the CDR3 is TGTGCCAGCAGCAGCTCAGTGGGCTACACCTTC. The encoded protein is CASSSSVGYTF.

The chain joins TRBV27 to TRBJ2-3, with D tentatively TRBD1 (6 bases). This CDR3 is 14 amino acids long. From germline, CDR1 is MNHEY and CDR2 SMNVEV (reference sequence). The V gene lost 3 bases and the J gene lost 4 bases, with 11 bases spanning the gap. As DNA, the CDR3 is TGTGCCAGCAGTTTTTCAGGGGCCCCAGATACGCAGTATTTT. As protein: CASSFSGAPDTQYF.

CDR3: CSVVRGNYGYTF. DNA of the CDR3: TGCAGCGTTGTGAGGGGTAACTATGGCTACACCTTC. The gene calls are TRBV29-1 and TRBJ1-2; a weak D match, TRBD1 (5 bases). Germline CDR1 and CDR2: SQVTM and ANQGSEA. Trimming cost V 4 bases and J 1 base, with 7 bases left between them. CDR3 length: 12 residues.

This rearrangement joins TRBV9 to TRBJ2-2; 8 positions match TRBD1. CDR3 length: 17 residues. Germline V lookup: CDR1 SGDLS, CDR2 YYNGEE. V lost 0 bases, J lost 5 bases, and 9 bases stayed unmatched. The chain's CDR3 is CASSVAQAGGRTGELFF. CDR3 in DNA: TGTGCCAGCAGCGTAGCTCAGGCAGGGGGCAGGACCGGGGAGCTGTTTTTT.

V gene TRBV3-1 (or the pseudogene TRBV3-2) combines with J gene TRBJ2-3; no clear D gene. The length of the CDR3 is 14 residues. Germline CDR1 reads LGHDT; CDR2 reads YNNKEL (reference sequence). The V end lost 0 bases, the J end lost 1 base, and 5 bases lay between the germline ends. The CDR3 is CASSQDPRTDTQYF. In DNA form, the CDR3 reads TGTGCCAGCAGCCAAGATCCTCGCACAGATACGCAGTATTTT.

The gene calls are TRBV6-5 and TRBJ2-3; perhaps TRBD1 as D (6 bases). Trimming stripped 6 bases from V and 2 bases from J, with 15 bases between. The CDR3 spans 15 residues. Per the germline V gene, CDR1 is MNHEY and CDR2 is SVGAGI. The CDR3 nucleotides read TGTGCCAGCAGGCGACAGGCGGGTTCCACAGATACGCAGTATTTT. Protein sequence: CASRRQAGSTDTQYF.

The chain carries TRBV13 and TRBJ2-6, with TRBD2 matching 7 bases. The CDR3 extends over 19 amino acids. V lost 5 bases, J lost 0 bases, and 13 bases stayed unmatched. Germline V gene lookup returns CDR1 PRHDT and CDR2 FYEKMQ (reference sequence). The CDR3 is CASSPRRGEKLSGANVLTF. The CDR3 nucleotides are TGTGCCAGCAGCCCCAGACGGGGGGAGAAACTCTCTGGGGCCAACGTCCTGACTTTC.

The CDR3 here is CASSLVGGKSYNEQFF. In nucleotides, the CDR3 is TGTGCCAGCAGCTTAGTAGGGGGGAAATCCTACAATGAGCAGTTCTTC. The chain links TRBV11-3 to TRBJ2-1; either TRBD1 or TRBD2 may fit D (6 bases each). This CDR3 region has 16 residues. V was shortened by 1 base and J by 1 base, with 11 bases between the two germline ends. Per the germline V gene, CDR1 is SGHNT and CDR2 is YENEEA.

This rearrangement joins TRBV3-1 (or the pseudogene TRBV3-2) to TRBJ1-4; D gene unclear. Trimming pared 6 bases from V and 11 bases from J, leaving 13 bases between. Germline assignment: CDR1 LGHDT and CDR2 YNNKEL (reference sequence). This CDR3 is 12 amino acids long. In DNA, the CDR3 is TGTGCCAGCAGTTTCAGCTCGGAGAAACTGTTTTTT. Encoded protein: CASSFSSEKLFF.

The rearrangement links TRBV27 to TRBJ2-3, with a weak D call TRBD1 (5 bases). CDR1 MNHEY and CDR2 SMNVEV come from the germline V gene (reference sequence). The CDR3 is 17 residues long. Trimming took off 5 bases at V and 3 bases at J, with 21 bases between the two ends. DNA of the CDR3: TGTGCCAGCAGTCTCCGAGTAGGCAGGGCTGTTACAGATACGCAGTATTTT. Protein product: CASSLRVGRAVTDTQYF.

The rearrangement links TRBV4-1 to TRBJ2-2, with D perhaps being TRBD1 or TRBD2 (5 bases each). V dropped 4 bases and J dropped 2 bases, with 14 bases sitting between them. The CDR3 runs 16 residues. The germline V gene encodes CDR1 MGHRA and CDR2 YSYEKL. CDR3 sequence: CASSPNRGANTGELFF. The CDR3 nucleotides read TGCGCCAGCAGCCCGAACAGAGGGGCAAACACCGGGGAGCTGTTTTTT.

The rearrangement uses TRBV30 and TRBJ2-3; TRBD1 matches at 7 bases. Germline V gives CDR1 GTSNPN, CDR2 SVGIG (reference sequence). The ends lost 2 bases at V and 3 bases at J; junction bases unmatched: 5. The CDR3 runs 14 residues. DNA of the CDR3: TGTGCCTGGAGTAGGGGCAGGGGGACAGATACGCAGTATTTT. This sequence encodes CAWSRGRGTDTQYF.

The rearrangement uses TRBV9 and TRBJ2-3, with 9 bases lining up with TRBD1. Germline CDR1 and CDR2: SGDLS and YYNGEE. With 0 bases clipped from V and 3 bases from J, the junction kept 2 bases outside the gene matches. The CDR3 is made up of 15 amino acids. CDR3 amino acids: CASSVVGQGTDTQYF. CDR3 in DNA: TGTGCCAGCAGCGTAGTGGGACAGGGAACAGATACGCAGTATTTT. Drawing the rest from reference TRBV9 and TRBJ2-3, the complete variable domain is DSGVTQTPKHLITATGQRVTLRCSPRSGDLSVYWYQQSLDQGLQFLIQYYNGEERAKGNILERFSAQQFPDLHSELNLSSLELGDSALYFCASSVVGQGTDTQYFGPGTRLTVL.

The rearrangement joins TRBV5-1 to TRBJ2-7; TRBD2 might be the D (6 bases). The germline gives CDR1 SGHRS, CDR2 YFSETQ. V was clipped by 4 bases and J by 1 base, with 12 bases between them. The CDR3 sequence is 14 residues long. In DNA form, the CDR3 reads TGCGCCAGCAGCGGGTCCGGAGGGTCCTACGAGCAGTACTTC. This translates into CASSGSGGSYEQYF. The entire variable domain, with the rest obtained from reference TRBV5-1 and TRBJ2-7, is as follows: KAGVTQTPRYLIKTRGQQVTLSCSPISGHRSVSWYQQTPGQGLQFLFEYFSETQRNKGNFPGRFSGRQFSNSRSEMNVSTLELGDSALYLCASSGSGGSYEQYFGPGTRLTVT.

J is TRBJ2-7 and V is TRBV19, with D unresolved. Trimming left V 6 bases short and J 5 bases short, with 14 bases between. This CDR3 is built from 13 residues. Germline V lookup: CDR1 LNHDA, CDR2 SQIVND (reference sequence). The CDR3 bases are TGTGCCAGTAGCAGTCACGACGGAAACGAGCAGTACTTC. This encodes CASSSHDGNEQYF.

The chain has TRBV6-2 or TRBV6-3 and TRBJ2-2; D gene uncertain. The CDR3 has 12 amino acids. In germline, CDR1 is MNHEY, CDR2 SVGEGT. V was pared by 4 bases and J by 4 bases, with 4 bases between. This CDR3 reads CASSWGTGELFF. The CDR3 region has the DNA TGTGCCAGCAGTTGGGGCACCGGGGAGCTGTTTTTT.

The chain uses TRBV11-2 and TRBJ2-2; D remains ambiguous. Trimming stripped 0 bases from V and 8 bases from J, with 7 bases between. The CDR3 spans 13 residues. CDR1 and CDR2 (germline): SGHAT, FQNNGV. In DNA form, the CDR3 reads TGTGCCAGCAGCTTAGACAGGATAGGGGAGCTGTTTTTT. This codes for CASSLDRIGELFF.

As DNA, the CDR3 is TGTGCCAGTGGGACTAGCGGGATGGAGACCCAGTACTTC. Residues: CASGTSGMETQYF. This chain uses TRBV19 with TRBJ2-5; TRBD2 aligns across 13 bases. V trimming: 8 bases; J trimming: 5 bases; junction bases outside the gene matches: 2. The V gene's germline CDR1 is LNHDA and CDR2 SQIVND (reference sequence). There are 13 residues in the CDR3.

The chain combines TRBV5-6 with TRBJ1-6; D not certain. The germline CDR1 and CDR2 sequences are SGHDT and YYEEEE. The CDR3 consists of 14 residues. V was shortened by 6 bases and J by 4 bases, with 11 bases between the two germline ends. CDR3 sequence: CASNLRAYNSPLHF. The CDR3, as DNA: TGTGCCAGCAACCTCCGGGCTTATAATTCACCCCTCCACTTT.

Only one count was recorded for this clone. This chain uses TRBV29-1 with TRBJ1-2, with D possibly TRBD1 on 6 matching bases. CDR3 length equals 16 residues. V was trimmed by 4 bases and J by 2 bases, leaving 20 bases between them. Germline CDR1 reads SQVTM; CDR2 reads ANQGSEA. CDR3 bases: TGCAGCGTTGTGCGGGGGCTTGTTACCCAAAACTATGGCTACACCTTC. Translated, it gives CSVVRGLVTQNYGYTF.

The chain is built from TRBV6-5 and TRBJ1-2; the D is unclear. The CDR3 runs 14 residues. Germline V gene data show CDR1 as MNHEY and CDR2 as SVGAGI. Trimming shortened V by 0 bases and J by 4 bases, and 9 bases separated the two germline ends. The CDR3 loop is CASSYSGGSYGYTF. The CDR3 DNA follows: TGTGCCAGCAGTTACTCCGGCGGAAGCTATGGCTACACCTTC.

J is TRBJ2-3 and V is TRBV6-2 or TRBV6-3; possible D gene TRBD1, 6 bases. The germline gives CDR1 MNHEY, CDR2 SVGEGT. The length of the CDR3 is 14 residues. The V end was cut by 5 bases, the J end by 2 bases, with 11 bases between. The CDR3 loop reads CASSPGHTTDTQYF. The CDR3 nucleotides are TGTGCCAGCAGTCCGGGACATACCACAGATACGCAGTATTTT.

The chain couples TRBV4-1 to TRBJ2-3, with D perhaps assigned TRBD1 or TRBD2 (5 bases each). The CDR3 covers 16 residues. Trimming removed 3 bases from V and 5 bases from J, with 18 bases in between. In germline, CDR1 is MGHRA, CDR2 YSYEKL. The CDR3 protein is CASSHPGARGGDTQYF. The DNA of the CDR3 is TGCGCCAGCAGCCACCCCGGGGCTAGGGGTGGAGATACGCAGTATTTT.

The rearrangement joins TRBV27 to TRBJ2-7; TRBD1 matches at 7 bases. This CDR3 has 15 amino acids. Trimming cost V 6 bases and J 2 bases; bases outside gene matches: 10. CDR1 and CDR2 (germline): MNHEY, SMNVEV (reference sequence). The CDR3 DNA is TGTGCCAGCAGATACCGGGACAGCGATCCCTACGAGCAGTACTTC. It yields the protein CASRYRDSDPYEQYF.

J is TRBJ2-5 and V is TRBV13, with D perhaps assigned TRBD1 or TRBD2 (5 bases each). Trimming pared 0 bases from V and 5 bases from J, leaving 19 bases between. Germline loops: CDR1 PRHDT, CDR2 FYEKMQ (reference sequence). This CDR3 spans 17 amino acids. The DNA for the CDR3 is TGTGCCAGCAGCTTAGGCCTACCGACCGAATGGGGGGAGACCCAGTACTTC. Protein sequence: CASSLGLPTEWGETQYF.